These 11 T cell receptor beta chains were all obtained from the same sample, sequenced in a study of vaccination and CD4 T cells after COVID-19. Treatment of the sample: roughly 11-day PBMC culture with coronavirus spike peptide pools or control peptides (ViraFEST assay). Antigens for these TCRs are unknown. Once obtained from cultured CD4+ T cells, the DNA was sequenced using the Oncomine TCR Beta short-read assay. A single record per CDR3 protein comes from TCRdb applying MiXCR to the PCR reads. Among around 10,000 distinct CDR3 sequences listed, roughly 57% were seen once. Sequencing was performed on CD4+ T cells from blood, cultured in vitro. These receptors all come from a human donor who had recovered from COVID-19.

V and J are TRBV27 and TRBJ2-7; TRBD2 matches 9 bases. Germline CDR1 MNHEY, CDR2 SMNVEV (reference sequence). This CDR3 contains 14 residues. V dropped 4 bases and J dropped 4; count of bases not matched to a gene: 5. This chain's CDR3 is CASSSLAGGYEQYF. In nucleotides, the CDR3 is TGTGCCAGCAGTTCCTTGGCGGGAGGGTACGAGCAGTACTTC.

This clonotype was found a few times. This rearrangement joins TRBV6-1 to TRBJ2-3, with a weak D call TRBD2 (5 bases). V lost 6 bases and J lost 5, with 12 bases in between. Per the germline V gene, CDR1 is MNHNS and CDR2 is SASEGT. The CDR3 totals 13 residues. CDR3 amino acids: CASSLDLGDTQYF. CDR3 nucleotides: TGTGCCAGCAGCCTGGACTTGGGAGATACGCAGTATTTT.

The DNA of the CDR3 is TGCAGTGCCCCTGGGGGGTTCTTC. As protein: CSAPGGFF. This chain connects TRBV20-1 to TRBJ2-1; either TRBD1 or TRBD2 may fit D (5 bases each). Per germline, CDR1 DFQATT and CDR2 SNEGSKA (reference sequence). The CDR3 sequence is 8 residues long. With 6 bases removed from V and 15 bases from J, the gap between germline ends came to 9 bases.

This clonotype is a singleton in its sample. The chain joins TRBV6-1 to TRBJ2-5; D remains unclear. V was trimmed by 7 bases and J by 5 bases, leaving 17 bases between them. In germline, CDR1 is MNHNS, CDR2 SASEGT. CDR3 size: 14 residues. In DNA, the CDR3 is TGTGCCAGCACTGGGGAACCGACCTGGGAGACCCAGTACTTC. Translated, it gives CASTGEPTWETQYF.

The DNA for the CDR3 is TGTGCCAGCAGCCCTACTCCTAGCGGGGTATACAATGAGCAGTTCTTC. Translation: CASSPTPSGVYNEQFF. This rearrangement joins TRBV7-3 to TRBJ2-1; 9 bases agree with TRBD2. This CDR3 region has 16 residues. With 5 bases clipped from V and 4 bases from J, the junction kept 9 bases outside the gene matches. Germline V gives CDR1 SGHTA, CDR2 FQGTGA.

The rearrangement uses TRBV7-9 and TRBJ2-1, with 15 bases that match TRBD2. The V segment lost 8 bases and the J segment 2 bases; nucleotides outside the gene matches: 7. The CDR3 runs to 17 residues. The V gene's germline CDR1 is SEHNR and CDR2 FQNEAQ (reference sequence). The CDR3 is CASAYGTSGRTYNEQFF. DNA of the CDR3: TGTGCCAGCGCATACGGGACTAGCGGGAGGACCTACAATGAGCAGTTCTTC.

The chain employs TRBV10-1 and TRBJ2-3; D is uncertain. The CDR3 sequence is 15 residues long. Germline lookup yields CDR1 WNHNN and CDR2 SYGVQD (reference sequence). V dropped 0 bases and J dropped 4 bases, with 11 bases sitting between them. The DNA of the CDR3 is TGCGCCAGCAGTGAGTCGAGCAGTGAGGCAGATACGCAGTATTTT. Its protein is CASSESSSEADTQYF.

This clonotype has only a few counts. The V gene is TRBV27, the J gene TRBJ1-5; D is undetermined. V gave up 6 bases and J gave up 4 bases, with 16 bases separating them. Germline loops: CDR1 MNHEY, CDR2 SMNVEV (reference sequence). This CDR3 is built from 15 residues. The CDR3 here is CASSPVGFVNQPQHF. CDR3 DNA: TGTGCCAGCAGCCCCGTTGGGTTTGTTAATCAGCCCCAGCATTTT.

The rearrangement links TRBV24-1 to TRBJ2-2; 10 bases are shared with TRBD2. Germline V CDR1 and CDR2: KGHDR, SFDVKD. V shed 3 bases, J shed 7 bases, and the junction held 13 bases outside the gene matches. The CDR3 runs to 18 residues. DNA for the CDR3: TGTGCCACCAGTGATGGAAGCGGGAGGGCCGATTTTCACGGGGAGCTGTTTTTT. Translating it yields CATSDGSGRADFHGELFF.

This clonotype has only a few counts. The J gene is TRBJ2-2, the V gene TRBV6-1; 11 nucleotides agree with TRBD2. The J segment lost 9 bases and the V segment lost 5 bases, leaving 11 bases of the junction unmatched. The CDR3 length is 16 residues. Germline CDR1 MNHNS, CDR2 SASEGT. The CDR3 DNA is TGTGCCAGCAGTAGAACTAGCGGGAGTAGTGCCAGGGAGCTGTTTTTT. Encoded protein: CASSRTSGSSARELFF.

The chain is built from TRBV27 and TRBJ1-3; D remains ambiguous. Germline CDR1 MNHEY, CDR2 SMNVEV (reference sequence). The CDR3 totals 14 residues. V gave up 6 bases and J gave up 2 bases, with 11 bases separating them. The CDR3 protein is CASRGISTGNTIYF. CDR3 bases: TGTGCCAGCAGGGGGATTTCCACTGGAAACACCATATATTTT.